Here is one T cell receptor (beta chain) with its context. Its specific antigen is unknown. No per-base quality is available; no much larger clone lies one base away. The data were taken from a study of beta chain features in type 1 diabetes (dated by TCRdb to between 2017 and 2018). Describing the broader study: Mean age, gender distribution, total cell number and subset yield were not different between patients and healthy donors. Naive and central memory subsets were obtained from all 30 or so donors, but regulatory and stem cell-like memory subsets were isolated from only 8 patients and 8 healthy donors. A total of roughly 100 million sorted cells were examined across all samples, and a strong correlation was observed between cell number per subset and RNA yield. In the study, recently diagnosed type 1 diabetes patients and matched healthy donors were compared on the TCRB repertoires of their sorted circulating CD4+ T cell subsets. The research as a whole found: At VDJ recombination sites, patients with type 1 diabetes made fewer insertions and deleted more nucleotides, a pattern implying thymic rearrangement abnormalities. Because small numbers of individuals were included in the HLA sub-analyses, any influence of HLA type on TCRB rearrangement was left unresolved. In all four CD4+ subsets, TCRB CDR3 length was moderately but significantly shorter in type 1 diabetes patients. Naive, central memory and regulatory TCRB repertoires appeared to be more similar among patients than among healthy donors. PCR might favor shorter templates, but patient and control samples were amplified and corrected together, so any skew would affect both groups equally. Sequencing cDNA rather than genomic DNA could over-represent highly expressing activated cells, although activation and CD3 levels did not differ between groups.

Reading from cysteine to phenylalanine, the CDR3 counts 15 amino acids. Of all the DNA, just the CDR3 is kept, 45 bases in frame from base 1. V is cut by 2 bases and J by 5 bases, and the space between the germline ends is 18 bases. CDR1 and CDR2 are read off the germline V gene (reference sequence) as GTSNPN and SVGIG. From each donor, a single peripheral blood sample of approximately 110 mL on average was drawn into heparinised tubes. Naive, central memory, regulatory and stem cell-like memory CD4+ T cells were sorted on a BD FACSAria II using a panel including CD45RO, CCR7, CD25, CD127, CD95 and CD27. Purity was above 95% for every sorted population. PBMCs were isolated right away by Lymphoprep density gradient centrifugation and were stained directly, without culture. So that batch effects would be minimized, each experiment stained and sorted samples in pairs, pairing one healthy donor with one patient.

The entire isolated RNA was reverse transcribed using the High Capacity cDNA Reverse Transcription Kit, and thus expressed TCRB transcripts were sequenced. Deep immunoSEQ sequencing was applied to naive, central memory and regulatory T cell samples, giving an average of roughly 3.5 million total reads per sample. After sorted cells were lysed in RLT buffer, RNA was extracted with DNase-treated RNeasy Micro or Mini kits, with the choice depending on cell number. Each cell subset was processed separately to prevent cross-contamination, with patient and healthy donor samples processed together. TCRB sequences were amplified from cDNA with the immunoSEQ multiplex PCR, producing 87-bp fragments spanning the CDR3 region. Sequencing of the amplicons was performed on the Illumina HiSeq platform. As for the authors' bioinformatics: PCR bias was computationally corrected using synthetic template baselines, reads within Hamming distance 2 were collapsed, and singletons that could not be merged were discarded. Reads were aligned to IMGT to assign V, D and J genes, CDR3 length, and insertions or deletions at six rearrangement sites. Clonotype counts were normalized to sorted cell number within each subset before computing true diversity and Gini coefficients with the tcR R package. Repertoire sharing was quantified using the overlap coefficient calculated on TCRB nucleotide sequences. Out-of-frame TCRB sequences from naive cells were analyzed as a proxy for the pre-selection repertoire. TCRdb took over this immuneACCESS table, retaining in-frame rearrangements with V and J assigned. Such tables are incomplete; in checked studies, under half of the missing clones stem from an unresolved V gene, and the remainder is unexplained. V and J calls and clone size come straight from that table; D and trimming were deduced from the DNA. The sample table records 220,000 or so clones; around 68% of these occur just once. The ten largest account for roughly 0.048% of the sample.

Sequencing was carried out using naive CD4+ T cells from blood. Interpreted using the paper, the cell subset or site label stands for: true naive CD4+ T cells. The sequence is built from TRBV30 and TRBJ1-1; a tentative D call is TRBD1 (6 bases match). This receptor was taken from a man aged 25-45 years in good health. The CDR3 protein: CAWSSRDRRGTEAFF. The nucleotide sequence reads as follows: TGTGCCTGGAGTTCAAGAGACAGGAGGGGGACTGAAGCTTTCTTT.